The 6 T cell receptor beta chains listed next were all sequenced from one sample in a study of shared clonotypes between healthy human individuals. The data were produced by immunoSEQ multiplex PCR, yet TCRdb's version contains in-frame clones alone and is incomplete. The sample lists roughly 1,500,000 clones, approximately 98.5% occurring once. The source material was naive CD4+ T cells sorted from blood. Noted subset: CD45RA+ positively selected. The receptor source for this set is a man younger than 45 in good health.

The V call is TRBV6-5, the J call TRBJ2-1; D unclear. CDR1 and CDR2 from the germline V gene are MNHEY and SVGAGI. This CDR3 is built from 13 residues. V was trimmed by 5 bases and J by 9 bases, leaving 14 bases between them. The CDR3 DNA sequence: TGTGCCAGCAGTCGCACCGGACCATTTGAGCAGTTCTTC. Protein: CASSRTGPFEQFF.

The chain uses TRBV29-1 and TRBJ2-5; 11 bases are shared with TRBD2. The CDR3 runs 14 residues. The J segment lost 1 base and the V segment lost 7 bases, leaving 5 bases of the junction unmatched. The germline CDR1 and CDR2 sequences are SQVTM and ANQGSEA. The CDR3 DNA follows: TGCAGCGGTAGACTAGCGGGGATCCAAGAGACCCAGTACTTC. Translation: CSGRLAGIQETQYF.

This chain links TRBV7-9 with TRBJ2-2; D may match TRBD1 or TRBD2 (5 bases each). Germline values: CDR1 SEHNR, CDR2 FQNEAQ (reference sequence). V was pared by 5 bases and J by 2 bases, with 18 bases between. This CDR3 contains 17 residues. The CDR3 protein is CASSRVGGRPNTGELFF. The CDR3 coding sequence is TGTGCCAGCAGCAGAGTTGGGGGACGGCCAAACACCGGGGAGCTGTTTTTT.

The chain links TRBV5-1 to TRBJ2-1, with D possibly TRBD2 on 6 matching bases. V was clipped by 7 bases and J by 4 bases, with 15 bases between them. This CDR3 has 14 amino acids. The germline V gene has CDR1 SGHRS and CDR2 YFSETQ. CDR3 in amino acids: CASQPGGIYNEQFF. DNA for the CDR3: TGCGCCAGCCAACCCGGCGGGATTTACAATGAGCAGTTCTTC. Full variable domain (missing parts from reference TRBV5-1 and TRBJ2-1): KAGVTQTPRYLIKTRGQQVTLSCSPISGHRSVSWYQQTPGQGLQFLFEYFSETQRNKGNFPGRFSGRQFSNSRSEMNVSTLELGDSALYLCASQPGGIYNEQFFGPGTRLTVL.

CDR3 DNA sequence: TGCGCCAGCAGCCGAACGGGACAGGGGGCCGTCGGGGCCCACAATGAGCAGTTCTTC. Residues: CASSRTGQGAVGAHNEQFF. V usage is TRBV5-1 and J usage is TRBJ2-1, with 12 positions matching TRBD1. The V gene end was trimmed by 4 bases and the J gene end by 5 bases; junction bases not matched to a gene: 16. The CDR3 loop spans 19 amino acids. Per the germline V gene, CDR1 is SGHRS and CDR2 is YFSETQ.

The chain recombines TRBV2 with TRBJ2-7; D remains unclear. From germline, CDR1 is SNHLY and CDR2 FYNNEI. This CDR3 is built from 13 residues. V lost 2 bases to trimming and J lost 5 bases, with 10 bases between them. In DNA, the CDR3 is TGTGCCAGCAGTGAACCCGATTTAGACGAGCAGTACTTC. This codes for CASSEPDLDEQYF.